This T cell receptor (beta chain) appears in the sequencing data of a study of T cell responses to AZD1222 COVID-19 vaccine. Study outcomes and limitations: Regions 160-218 and 743-854 held dominance among vaccine-associated CD4 TCRs, which spanned spike. All repertoire sampling was performed exclusively after the peak T cell response.

V was cut by 5 bases and J by 2 bases, with 13 bases left in between. Germline V gene sequence: CDR1 MNHEY, CDR2 SVGAGI. CDR3 length: 14 residues. Note on this clone: Its antigen is still unknown.

This table comes from immunoSEQ multiplex PCR, and its TCRdb copy is limited to in-frame clones, with some not included. The sample consists of about 56,000 clones, approximately 83% of them appearing once. The rearrangement uses TRBV6-5 and TRBJ2-7; D possibly corresponds to TRBD2 (6 bases). Specimen: peripheral blood, collected on day 0 of AZD1222 vaccination. This TCR came from an adult in good health. The CDR3 loop reads CASSPMGGTYEQYF. As DNA, the CDR3 is TGTGCCAGCAGTCCAATGGGCGGGACCTACGAGCAGTACTTC.